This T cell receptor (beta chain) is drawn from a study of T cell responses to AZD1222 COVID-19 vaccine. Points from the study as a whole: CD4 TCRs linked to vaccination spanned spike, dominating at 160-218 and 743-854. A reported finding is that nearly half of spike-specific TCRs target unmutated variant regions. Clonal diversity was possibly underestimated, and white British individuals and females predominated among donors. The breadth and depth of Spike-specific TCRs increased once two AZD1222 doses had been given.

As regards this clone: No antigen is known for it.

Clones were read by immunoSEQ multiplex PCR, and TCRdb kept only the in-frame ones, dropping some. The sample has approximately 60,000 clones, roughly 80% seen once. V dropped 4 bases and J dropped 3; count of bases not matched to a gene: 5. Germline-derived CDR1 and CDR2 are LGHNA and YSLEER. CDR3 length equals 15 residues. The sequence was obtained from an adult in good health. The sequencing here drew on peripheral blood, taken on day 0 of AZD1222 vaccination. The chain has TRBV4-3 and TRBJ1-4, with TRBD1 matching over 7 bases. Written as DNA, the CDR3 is TGCGCCAGCAGCCCGCGGGACAGCTCTAATGAAAAACTGTTTTTT. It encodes CASSPRDSSNEKLFF.